Sequencing of this T cell receptor (beta chain) was carried out in a study of OX40 agonist ivuxolimab in advanced cancers. General study points: Among the least clonally expanded were partial responders at 0.1-3.0 mg/kg.

This clone occurred once. Its antigen is unknown. Generated by immunoSEQ multiplex PCR, the TCRdb table keeps only in-frame clones and is missing some. This sample has around 62,000 clones, with approximately 90% found just once. CDR1 is GTSNPN, CDR2 SVGIG, per germline (reference sequence). The CDR3 is 12 residues long. V was trimmed by 8 bases and J by 0 bases, leaving 8 bases between them. V and J are TRBV30 and TRBJ1-3, with TRBD1 as a possible D gene (5 bases). The source material was CD4+ or CD8+ T cells sorted from blood, sampled in a trial of the OX40 agonist ivuxolimab. The TCR comes from an adult with an advanced solid tumor such as melanoma, head and neck, liver or kidney cancer. DNA of the CDR3: TGTGCCGTCGACAGCTCTGGAAACACCATATATTTT. Translating it yields CAVDSSGNTIYF.